This T cell receptor (beta chain) came from a study of T cell changes during pregnancy in multiple sclerosis. V shed 3 bases and J shed 0 bases, with 15 bases lying between them. CDR3 length: 16 amino acids. The germline CDR1 and CDR2 sequences are LNHDA and SQIVND (reference sequence). Using immunoSEQ multiplex PCR, the repertoire was profiled, and TCRdb retains in-frame clones only, with some absent. The sample consists of fewer than 40,000 clones, more than 90% of them appearing once. The chain couples TRBV19 to TRBJ2-7; a weak D match, TRBD2 (5 bases). Material: CD8+ T cells from peripheral blood mononuclear cells, obtained after pregnancy. The origin of this receptor is a female donor with multiple sclerosis, enrolled in a pregnancy study. The CDR3 DNA reads as TGTGCCAGTAGTATCGGAGCGGCGCCGGGCTCCTACGAGCAGTACTTC. Its translation is CASSIGAAPGSYEQYF.